The 20 T cell receptor beta chains in this list originate from one sample, sequenced in a study of Tregs in tolerant kidney transplant recipients. The protocol was immunoSEQ multiplex PCR, while the TCRdb copy is restricted to in-frame clones and leaves out a portion. The sample lists approximately 81,000 clones, about 91% seen once, with about 1.4% in the top ten. Mixed chimerism was transient after nonmyeloablative marrow transplants from related graft donors. The specimen was CD4+ T cells from blood (PBMCs), collected 24 months after the transplant. The receptors were sampled from a human patient who received a combined kidney and bone marrow transplant. Part of the T cell pool may stem from the graft donor.

The chain recombines TRBV9 with TRBJ1-6; D gene unclear. Germline V gene data show CDR1 as SGDLS and CDR2 as YYNGEE. The CDR3 is 17 amino acids. V was cut by 3 bases and J by 6 bases, with 19 bases left in between. The CDR3 here is CASSAHLDVNSNSPLHF. The CDR3 nucleotides are TGTGCCAGCAGCGCCCACCTAGACGTAAATTCTAATTCACCCCTCCACTTT. The full variable domain, with the rest looked up from reference TRBV9 and TRBJ1-6, is DSGVTQTPKHLITATGQRVTLRCSPRSGDLSVYWYQQSLDQGLQFLIQYYNGEERAKGNILERFSAQQFPDLHSELNLSSLELGDSALYFCASSAHLDVNSNSPLHFGNGTRLTVT.

The V and J genes are TRBV9 and TRBJ1-2, with 8 bases fitting TRBD1. With 0 bases clipped from V and 7 bases from J, the junction kept 11 bases outside the gene matches. The CDR3 consists of 16 residues. The germline V gene encodes CDR1 SGDLS and CDR2 YYNGEE. The CDR3 reads CASSVDLVTGGSGYTF. In nucleotides, the CDR3 is TGTGCCAGCAGCGTAGACCTAGTTACAGGGGGGTCTGGCTACACCTTC.

The rearrangement links TRBV2 to TRBJ2-5; 7 nucleotides align to TRBD1. Germline assignment: CDR1 SNHLY and CDR2 FYNNEI. The trim removed 4 bases at V and 1 base at J, leaving 3 bases unmatched. This CDR3 spans 14 amino acids. CDR3 loop: CASSGDRAQETQYF. The CDR3 bases are TGTGCCAGCAGTGGAGACAGGGCCCAAGAGACCCAGTACTTC.

The chain combines TRBV7-9 with TRBJ2-1; a weak D match, TRBD2 (5 bases). Germline lookup yields CDR1 SEHNR and CDR2 FQNEAQ (reference sequence). Trimming took off 1 base at V and 8 bases at J, with 15 bases between the two ends. The CDR3 runs to 15 residues. Written as DNA, the CDR3 is TGTGCCAGCAGCTTAGAGGGCGCGAGAGGGTATGAGCAGTTCTTC. Its translation is CASSLEGARGYEQFF.

This chain links TRBV4-3 with TRBJ2-3, with D possibly TRBD2 on 5 matching bases. The V gene's germline CDR1 is LGHNA and CDR2 YSLEER. This CDR3 contains 17 residues. Trimming cost V 0 bases and J 2 bases, with 15 bases left between them. The CDR3 spells CASSQEWASRPTDTQYF. CDR3 sequence (DNA): TGCGCCAGCAGCCAAGAATGGGCTAGCCGACCCACAGATACGCAGTATTTT.

The chain carries TRBV7-2 and TRBJ2-1, with 8 nucleotides matching TRBD1. After removal of 3 bases from V and 4 bases from J, the junction contained 5 bases not matched to a gene. The CDR3 runs to 15 residues. Germline CDR1 SGHTA, CDR2 FQGNSA. CDR3 loop: CASSLGQATYNEQFF. CDR3 nucleotide sequence: TGTGCCAGCAGCTTGGGACAGGCGACATACAATGAGCAGTTCTTC.

This chain uses TRBV19 with TRBJ2-5, with D perhaps TRBD2 (7 bases). The CDR3 extends over 14 amino acids. CDR1 LNHDA and CDR2 SQIVND come from the germline V gene (reference sequence). V lost 3 bases, J lost 4 bases, and 12 bases lay in between. CDR3 sequence reads: CASSIGGLTETQYF. CDR3 in DNA: TGTGCCAGTAGTATCGGGGGGCTGACAGAGACCCAGTACTTC.

The chain combines TRBV28 with TRBJ2-2; 10 bases line up with TRBD1. CDR3 length: 16 amino acids. Germline-derived CDR1 and CDR2 are MDHEN and SYDVKM. Losses at the gene ends were 4 bases for V and 4 bases for J; bases not matched to a gene: 6. CDR3 residues: CASSYGDRGGTGELFF. CDR3 sequence (DNA): TGTGCCAGCAGTTACGGGGACAGGGGAGGCACCGGGGAGCTGTTTTTT.

The V gene is TRBV18, the J gene TRBJ1-1; 7 nucleotides match TRBD1. The CDR3 extends over 15 amino acids. Germline V gene lookup returns CDR1 KGHSH and CDR2 LQKENI. Germline trimming cut 0 bases from V and 3 bases from J; bases unmatched to any gene: 4. The DNA of the CDR3 is TGTGCCAGCTCACCACCATCTACAGGGGACACTGAAGCTTTCTTT. Amino acids: CASSPPSTGDTEAFF.

The chain links TRBV27 to TRBJ1-2; D perhaps matches TRBD1 (6 bases). Trimming took 1 base from V and 4 from J, leaving 16 bases between them. Germline V gene lookup returns CDR1 MNHEY and CDR2 SMNVEV (reference sequence). The CDR3 is 16 residues long. The CDR3 spells CASSLWGLGEPYGYTF. CDR3 sequence (DNA): TGTGCCAGCAGTTTATGGGGGCTGGGGGAGCCCTATGGCTACACCTTC.

This chain connects TRBV28 to TRBJ2-3; D is unclear. Looked up from germline, CDR1 is MDHEN and CDR2 is SYDVKM. The CDR3 consists of 12 residues. V gave up 4 bases and J gave up 7 bases, with 9 bases separating them. CDR3 protein: CASSSDSNTQYF. DNA of the CDR3: TGTGCCAGCAGTTCCGACTCTAATACGCAGTATTTT.

The V and J genes are TRBV5-1 and TRBJ2-7, with 7 bases lining up with TRBD1. V trimming: 1 base; J trimming: 7 bases; junction bases outside the gene matches: 11. The germline V gene encodes CDR1 SGHRS and CDR2 YFSETQ. This CDR3 is built from 15 residues. The CDR3 protein is CASSLTGAEVSEQYF. CDR3 coding DNA: TGCGCCAGCAGCTTGACAGGGGCTGAGGTTAGTGAGCAGTACTTC. Full variable domain (outside the CDR3, taken from reference TRBV5-1 and TRBJ2-7): KAGVTQTPRYLIKTRGQQVTLSCSPISGHRSVSWYQQTPGQGLQFLFEYFSETQRNKGNFPGRFSGRQFSNSRSEMNVSTLELGDSALYLCASSLTGAEVSEQYFGPGTRLTVT.

CDR3 sequence: CSASNSRGEKLFF. The CDR3, as DNA: TGCAGCGCCAGCAATTCCAGGGGTGAAAAACTGTTTTTT. The chain combines TRBV29-1 with TRBJ1-4; tentatively, D is TRBD1 (6 bases). This CDR3 is built from 13 residues. The germline CDR1 and CDR2 sequences are SQVTM and ANQGSEA. Trimming took 7 bases from V and 7 from J, leaving 16 bases between them.

The count of this clone is one. The V gene is TRBV13, the J gene TRBJ2-1; D is possibly TRBD2 (5 bases). The CDR3 is 17 residues long. Deletions cut 5 bases from V and 4 bases from J, with 21 bases between. Per germline, CDR1 PRHDT and CDR2 FYEKMQ (reference sequence). The CDR3: CASSPLSPADVYNEQFF. CDR3 sequence (DNA): TGTGCCAGCAGCCCCCTATCGCCAGCGGACGTGTACAATGAGCAGTTCTTC.

The gene calls are TRBV9 and TRBJ2-3; no clear D. Trimming took off 4 bases at V and 6 bases at J, with 12 bases between the two ends. The V gene's germline CDR1 is SGDLS and CDR2 YYNGEE. There are 13 residues in the CDR3. The CDR3 protein is CASSTNVADTQYF. CDR3 nucleotide sequence: TGTGCCAGCAGCACTAATGTGGCTGATACGCAGTATTTT.

V and J are TRBV12-5 and TRBJ1-4; D uncertain. This CDR3 is built from 13 residues. Germline V gene data show CDR1 as LGHNT and CDR2 as FRNRAP. Deletions cut 5 bases from V and 7 bases from J, with 11 bases between. In DNA, the CDR3 is TGTGCTAGTGGTCAGCCGGGGATTGAAAAACTGTTTTTT. It is translated as CASGQPGIEKLFF.

This chain joins TRBV7-8 and TRBJ1-1, with D possibly being TRBD1 (6 bases). The CDR3 has 17 amino acids. CDR1 and CDR2 from the germline V gene are SGHVS and FQNEAQ. V lost 1 base to trimming and J lost 4 bases, with 19 bases between them. CDR3 DNA: TGTGCCAGCAGCTTAGACAGGGTCTATGGTATAAGCACTGAAGCTTTCTTT. Protein product: CASSLDRVYGISTEAFF. Full variable domain (rest looked up from reference TRBV7-8 and TRBJ1-1): GAGVSQSPRYKVAKRGQDVALRCDPISGHVSLFWYQQALGQGPEFLTYFQNEAQLDKSGLPSDRFFAERPEGSVSTLKIQRTQQEDSAVYLCASSLDRVYGISTEAFFGQGTRLTVV.

DNA for the CDR3: TGTGCCAGCAGGGACCTAGACAGGGAAAGTCTGTTCTTC. This encodes CASRDLDRESLFF. The rearrangement links TRBV7-3 to TRBJ2-1; 7 bases align to TRBD1. The length of the CDR3 is 13 residues. Germline values: CDR1 SGHTA, CDR2 FQGTGA. J gave up 15 bases and V 6 bases, and 14 bases lay outside the gene matches.

J is TRBJ2-1 and V is TRBV4-3; 7 bases align to TRBD2. The ends lost 0 bases at V and 4 bases at J; junction bases unmatched: 6. Germline CDR1 and CDR2: LGHNA and YSLEER. The CDR3 extends over 16 amino acids. CDR3: CASSQDVGGTYNEQFF. For the CDR3, the DNA is TGCGCCAGCAGCCAAGATGTGGGGGGGACTTACAATGAGCAGTTCTTC.

The V gene is TRBV7-2, the J gene TRBJ2-5; 8 bases fit TRBD2. Germline loops: CDR1 SGHTA, CDR2 FQGNSA. The V gene end was trimmed by 5 bases and the J gene end by 4 bases; junction bases not matched to a gene: 6. CDR3 length: 14 residues. The CDR3: CASSQRLARETQYF. CDR3 DNA: TGTGCCAGCAGCCAGAGACTAGCGCGAGAGACCCAGTACTTC.